A selection of T cell receptor beta chains follows, all from one sample in a study of T cells in Graves' hyperthyroidism and ophthalmopathy. Each CDR3 protein gets one entry after TCRdb re-called the multiplex PCR reads with MiXCR. The sample holds 350,000 to 450,000 distinct CDR3 sequences, roughly 17% seen once. Sequencing was done on a sample of blood. The receptors originated from a woman aged 30 to 39 with Graves' hyperthyroidism that later progressed to Graves' ophthalmopathy. The CDR3 runs from the conserved cysteine through the conserved F or W. The D gene is left open where the match is weak. Expanded clones are given a class, and other clones once, few, many or no size at all.

>15|TRBJ1-2|many|.|TRBV2
TGTGCCAGCAAACAAACGGACGGAGGTTTTTATGGCTACACCTTC
CASKQTDGGFYGYTF
>15|TRBJ2-7|many|.|TRBV10-3
TGTGCCATCAGTGAGTCTTTAGGGGCCCTCGGGGAGCAGTACTTC
CAISESLGALGEQYF
>13|TRBJ2-5|few|TRBD2|TRBV9
TGTGCCAGCCAACCTCCCCGCGGGGGGACCCAGTACTTC
CASQPPRGGTQYF
>14|TRBJ1-6|many|.|TRBV28
TGTGCCAGCAGTTTGCCTACAGGGAACTCACCCCTCCACTTT
CASSLPTGNSPLHF
>15|TRBJ2-1|many|TRBD2|TRBV12-3/TRBV12-4
TGTGCCAGCAGTTTTATCCCTAGCGGGACGAGTGAGCAGTTCTTC
CASSFIPSGTSEQFF
>16|TRBJ2-3|.|TRBD2|TRBV12-3/TRBV12-4
TGTGCCAGCAGTCCCCCGCTAGCGGACCTCACAGATACGCAGTATTTT
CASSPPLADLTDTQYF
>14|TRBJ2-2|.|TRBD2|TRBV20-1
TGCAGTGCTAGACCGGGAGGGGCCACCGGGGAGCTGTTTTTT
CSARPGGATGELFF
>17|TRBJ2-2|.|TRBD2|TRBV24-1
TGTGCCACCAGTGATCGGACTAGCGGGGTTAAGACCGGGGAGCTGTTTTTT
CATSDRTSGVKTGELFF
>17|TRBJ1-5|many|.|TRBV28
TGTGCCAGCAGTTTCCTGGGAGGGACGGGGGGCAATCAGCCCCAGCATTTT
CASSFLGGTGGNQPQHF
>16|TRBJ1-4|many|TRBD1|TRBV6-1
TGTGCCAGCAGTCCGCGTCAGGAGACAGGGGATGAAAAACTGTTTTTT
CASSPRQETGDEKLFF
>13|TRBJ2-7|.|TRBD2|TRBV30
TGTGCCTGGATGGAAGCGGGACTCTACGAGCAGTACTTC
CAWMEAGLYEQYF
>22|TRBJ1-3|many|TRBD1|TRBV10-3
TGTGCCATCAGTGAAGACAGGGGGCGCAGAATTAACCCTACTTACTCTGGAAACACCATATATTTT
CAISEDRGRRINPTYSGNTIYF
>15|TRBJ2-4|few|TRBD1|TRBV4-1
TGCGCCAGCAAGGATGGGACAGGGCTTGAAAACATTCAGTACTTC
CASKDGTGLENIQYF
>18|TRBJ2-1|.|.|TRBV7-9
TGTGCCAGCAGCAACCCAACCAGGACTATTTCACTACCCAATGAGCAGTTCTTC
CASSNPTRTISLPNEQFF
>15|TRBJ1-2|few|.|TRBV7-9
TGTGCCAGCAGCTTGGTTGGGATCGCTAACTATGGCTACACCTTC
CASSLVGIANYGYTF
>17|TRBJ2-3|.|TRBD2|TRBV4-2
TGTGCCAGCAGGGACCTACCTGGCGGGGGGCGTACAGATACGCAGTATTTT
CASRDLPGGGRTDTQYF
>12|TRBJ2-3|few|.|TRBV29-1
TGCAGCGTGGGCAACTTGGACCGTACGCAGTATTTT
CSVGNLDRTQYF
>14|TRBJ2-1|.|TRBD2|TRBV5-1
TGTGCCAGCAGTCTGAGCGGGATCGGTAATGAGCAGTTCTTC
CASSLSGIGNEQFF
>11|TRBJ2-5|many|.|TRBV30
TGTGCCTGGAGTGGGCCGACGACCCAGTACTTC
CAWSGPTTQYF
>15|TRBJ1-2|.|TRBD1|TRBV28
TGTGCCAGCAATATCCCGGGACAGGGGAACTATGGCTACACCTTC
CASNIPGQGNYGYTF
>17|TRBJ2-7|.|TRBD1|TRBV5-4
TGTGCCAGCAGCTTGCCGCGGGGACAGGGGGCCACCTACGAGCAGTACTTC
CASSLPRGQGATYEQYF
>14|TRBJ1-1|many|.|TRBV5-1
TGCGCCAGCAGCTTTGAATCTGTTTACGCTGAAGCTTTCTTT
CASSFESVYAEAFF
>14|TRBJ1-1|many|.|TRBV28
TGTGCCAGCAGCGGAGGACGGATGAACACTGAAGCTTTCTTT
CASSGGRMNTEAFF
>15|TRBJ2-6|.|TRBD1|TRBV6-1
TGTGCCAGCAGTGGGGACAGTTCTGGGGCCAACGTCCTGACTTTC
CASSGDSSGANVLTF
>14|TRBJ2-1|many|TRBD1|TRBV2
TGTGCCAGCAGTTTTTCGACAGGGCGGGATGAGCAGTTCTTC
CASSFSTGRDEQFF
>13|TRBJ1-2|.|.|TRBV13
TGTGCCAGCAGCTTAGTTGGTTTCGGTGGCTACACCTTC
CASSLVGFGGYTF
>17|TRBJ2-7|.|TRBD1|TRBV12-5
TGTGCTAGTGGTTTGAAATTTCCCGGGACAGGGAACGGCGAGCAGTACTTC
CASGLKFPGTGNGEQYF
>14|TRBJ2-1|.|TRBD1|TRBV11-2
TGTGCCAGCAGCTTATTACAGGGGATTTTGGAGCAGTTCTTC
CASSLLQGILEQFF
>13|TRBJ1-1|many|.|TRBV18
TGTGCCAGCTCACCAACGCGGGACACTGAAGCTTTCTTT
CASSPTRDTEAFF
>19|TRBJ2-3|many|TRBD2|TRBV11-2
TGTGCCAGCAGCGGCCGTCTAGCGGGGGGAACCACTAGCACAGATACGCAGTATTTT
CASSGRLAGGTTSTDTQYF
>13|TRBJ2-7|.|.|TRBV20-1
TGCAGTGCTAGAGGTCTCTACTCCTACGAGCAGTACTTC
CSARGLYSYEQYF
>16|TRBJ2-1|few|.|TRBV5-1
TGCGCCAGCAGCTTGGAGCCTAGCCAGGGATACAATGAGCAGTTCTTC
CASSLEPSQGYNEQFF
>14|TRBJ2-7|few|TRBD2|TRBV7-8
TGTGCCAGCAGCTTAGAAGCGGGATCCTACGAGCAGTACTTC
CASSLEAGSYEQYF
>11|TRBJ1-2|many|TRBD1|TRBV29-1
TGCAGCGTGACAGGGGAACTTGGCTACACCTTC
CSVTGELGYTF
>14|TRBJ2-3|many|.|TRBV7-8
TGTGCCAGCAGCTTTGAGCTAGCGTCAGATACGCAGTATTTT
CASSFELASDTQYF
>15|TRBJ1-1|many|.|TRBV27
TGTGCCAGCAGTTTCCTGCCAGGGATTGGTACTGAAGCTTTCTTT
CASSFLPGIGTEAFF
>15|TRBJ2-1|many|TRBD1|TRBV10-3
TGTGCCATCAGTGGGGAGGACAGGGGGGTACGTGAGCAGTTCTTC
CAISGEDRGVREQFF
>14|TRBJ2-7|few|TRBD1|TRBV6-2/TRBV6-3
TGTGCCAGCAGTGGACCGGGACAGGACCACGAGCAGTACTTC
CASSGPGQDHEQYF
>13|TRBJ2-2|.|.|TRBV2
TGTCCCAGCAGTTTGGGGGGCACCGGGGAGCTGTTTTTT
CPSSLGGTGELFF
>16|TRBJ2-3|many|TRBD2|TRBV2
TGTGCCAGCAGTTCGGGGACTAGCGGGGCTACAGATACGCAGTATTTT
CASSSGTSGATDTQYF
>13|TRBJ1-4|many|.|TRBV5-1
TGCGCCAGCAGCCGTGAGTTGAATGAAAAACTGTTTTTT
CASSRELNEKLFF
>13|TRBJ2-1|.|TRBD2|TRBV15
TGTGCCACCAGCAGAGACCAGCGGGAAGAGCAGTTCTTC
CATSRDQREEQFF
>15|TRBJ1-1|many|.|TRBV3-1
TGTGCCAGCAGCCAAGATGCAGGGAGAAACACTGAAGCTTTCTTT
CASSQDAGRNTEAFF
>15|TRBJ1-5|.|.|TRBV30
TGTGCCTGGAGTGTACAGAACAGGTACAATCAGCCCCAGCATTTT
CAWSVQNRYNQPQHF
>15|TRBJ1-1|many|.|TRBV4-2
TGTGCCAGCAGCCACCCGGGGGGTGGTGGCACTGAAGCTTTCTTT
CASSHPGGGGTEAFF
>15|TRBJ2-4|.|.|TRBV20-1
TGCAGTGCTAGAGATGGCACGCGAGCCAAAAACATTCAGTACTTC
CSARDGTRAKNIQYF
>15|TRBJ2-1|.|TRBD1|TRBV5-6
TGTGCCAGCAGCCAAGGACAGGGATGGTACAATGAGCAGTTCTTC
CASSQGQGWYNEQFF
>14|TRBJ1-1|.|.|TRBV4-1
TGCGCCAGCAGCCAACCGGGACGAAAAACTGAAGCTTTCTTT
CASSQPGRKTEAFF
>15|TRBJ1-1|.|.|TRBV20-1
TGCAGTGCTAGAGATAGACCGGAGATGAACACTGAAGCTTTCTTT
CSARDRPEMNTEAFF
>16|TRBJ2-1|.|TRBD1|TRBV7-6
TGTGCCAGCAGCCCGCGGGACAGGGGCCCCTACAATGAGCAGTTCTTC
CASSPRDRGPYNEQFF
>14|TRBJ1-6|many|.|TRBV7-9
TGTGCCAGCAGGAGGACGGGGCATAATTCACCCCTCCACTTT
CASRRTGHNSPLHF
>18|TRBJ1-5|.|.|TRBV6-5
TGTGCCAGCAGTTTCCCTGAGGGGGTCCGCGTGTCCAATCAGCCCCAGCATTTT
CASSFPEGVRVSNQPQHF
>15|TRBJ2-7|.|TRBD2|TRBV19
TGTGCCAGTAGAAAGGGACTAGCGGAGCCCTACGAGCAGTACTTC
CASRKGLAEPYEQYF
>18|TRBJ2-3|few|TRBD1|TRBV20-1
TGCAGTGCTAGTTACACAGGGACAGTTTACAAGAACACAGATACGCAGTATTTT
CSASYTGTVYKNTDTQYF
>14|TRBJ1-6|.|.|TRBV20-1
TGCAGTGCCCGCAAGGGGGGGGCGTTGTCACCCCTCCACTTT
CSARKGGALSPLHF
>13|TRBJ1-1|many|.|TRBV28
TGTGCCAGCTCCCAACTCATGAACACTGAAGCTTTCTTT
CASSQLMNTEAFF
>20|TRBJ2-6|many|TRBD2|TRBV2
TGTGCCAGCAGTGAACCGGGACTAGCGGGCGAACACTCTGGGGCCAACGTCCTGACTTTC
CASSEPGLAGEHSGANVLTF
>13|TRBJ1-4|many|.|TRBV2
TGTGCCAGCAGCCTACAGGGAGGTGAAAAACTGTTTTTT
CASSLQGGEKLFF
>17|TRBJ2-3|many|.|TRBV3-1
TGTGCCAGCAGCCAAGCGTGGCAGGGACGGAGCACAGATACGCAGTATTTT
CASSQAWQGRSTDTQYF
>11|TRBJ1-1|many|.|TRBV2
TGTGCCAGCCAAAGACAAGGGGAAGCTTTCTTT
CASQRQGEAFF